This T cell receptor (beta chain) came from a study of sequential checkpoint blockade in melanoma. Turning to the study itself: Patients were randomized 1:1 to nivolumab-then-ipilimumab or ipilimumab-then-nivolumab first-line. Each arm's sequence ended with maintenance nivolumab.

Measured with immunoSEQ multiplex PCR; TCRdb has only the in-frame clones, and not every one. The data show fewer than 40,000 clones, 88% seen once. There are 13 residues in the CDR3. Germline loops: CDR1 MNHEY, CDR2 SMNVEV (reference sequence). The ends lost 9 bases at V and 2 bases at J; junction bases unmatched: 4. Treatment defined: randomized to nivolumab then ipilimumab (arm A) or the reverse (arm B). None of the patients previously received DNA-damaging chemotherapy. The chain carries TRBV27 and TRBJ2-1; 7 bases map to TRBD1. Here the sequenced sample was CD8+ T cells sorted from blood (inferred from file names), taken from a patient given nivolumab and ipilimumab in sequence. The sequence was obtained from a human donor with melanoma. The CDR3 region is CASTGTAYNEQFF. The CDR3 nucleotides are TGTGCCAGTACCGGGACAGCCTACAATGAGCAGTTCTTC.